The source of this T cell receptor beta chain is a study of T cell repertoires in cytomegalovirus infection. General study results and limits: In two of eight donors, the top clonotype was HLA-C-restricted CMV-specific.

The CDR3 sequence is 17 residues long. The germline CDR1 and CDR2 sequences are MGHRA and YSYEKL. The ends were cut back, 0 bases at V and 5 bases at J, with 14 bases in the middle. This clonotype showed up just a few times. Its antigen is not known. MiXCR, run by TCRdb on the reads, gives a single entry per CDR3 protein. Of around 740,000 distinct CDR3 sequences in the sample, about a third were seen once. Sequences were obtained from PBMCs. This TCR was recovered from a human donor in good health (CMV status not recorded). Some clones in this sample may be carry-over from other donors' samples. This sequence joins TRBV4-1 and TRBJ1-6, with D hard to call. The CDR3 here is CASSQDLRKANNSPLHF. The DNA for the CDR3 is TGCGCCAGCAGCCAAGATCTGAGGAAAGCCAATAATTCACCCCTCCACTTT.